The table lists the clone carrying this T cell receptor beta chain with a few counts. No antigen is known for it. The data stem from a study of blood T cells in healthy people across ages. The study, taken as a whole, reports: Diversity was higher, and naive CD4+ cells more numerous, in long-lived donors than in aged donors. As naive T cell percentage varied, TCR beta diversity correlated strongly with it.

Germline V CDR1 and CDR2: SGHVS, FNYEAQ. The V segment lost 8 bases and the J segment 5 bases; nucleotides outside the gene matches: 8. The CDR3 length is 15 residues. For the second PCR, which ran for about 7 to 11 cycles, a sample-barcoded 5' primer and a J-beta primer mix were used. TCRdb called the 5' RACE reads again in MiXCR, with one record for every CDR3 protein. The sample contains more than 450,000 distinct CDR3 sequences, about 28% of which appear only once. This same sample was also taken into another study, of T cells of mothers and their children. Per that study: Related and unrelated pairs show similar thymic shaping of TCR recombination output.

This receptor was taken from a boy aged 2 to 10 in good health. Sequenced: blood. The V call is TRBV7-6, the J call TRBJ2-5; TRBD2 aligns across 13 bases. The CDR3 here is CASGLLAGGQETQYF. The CDR3 DNA reads TGTGCCAGCGGATTACTAGCGGGGGGGCAGGAGACCCAGTACTTC.